This TCR beta chain was found in a study of lymphopenia after photon versus proton radiotherapy. Study observations and caveats: In patients who died, overall survival fell as post-nadir TCR diversity dropped more. Survival link was tested only in deceased patients; proton benefit remains a possibility. Oligoclonal CD8+ Temra expansion after nadir drove photon patients' diversity drop. Proton therapy kept repertoires fairly stable, unlike photons, which gained effector/memory cells.

Data came from immunoSEQ multiplex PCR; TCRdb stores just in-frame clones and leaves some out. The sample has more than 45,000 clones; around 84% are singletons. After removal of 3 bases from V and 5 bases from J, the junction contained 6 bases not matched to a gene. This CDR3 contains 15 residues. CDR1 and CDR2 from the germline V gene are MDHEN and SYDVKM. As regards this clone: Its antigen is not known.

The genes are TRBV28 and TRBJ2-2; TRBD2 matches at 7 bases. This sequence was found in a man aged 60 to 69 with pancreatic cancer. Material: peripheral blood, obtained from a patient treated with proton-based radiotherapy. CDR3 bases: TGTGCCAGCAGTTTCGGAAGTAGCGGGACCGGGGAGCTGTTTTTT. Its protein product is CASSFGSSGTGELFF.